The entry that follows covers one TCR beta chain sequence. The antigen it binds to is not known. Per-base quality was not reported, and no clone a single base away is much larger than it. The treatment or condition tag for this specimen amounts to: oral pan-JAK inhibitor, 5-10 mg twice daily. Lesional scalp punch biopsies and peripheral blood were obtained from alopecia areata patients. After PBMCs were isolated by density centrifugation and stained for CD3, CD4 and CD8, a FACSAria was used to sort CD4+ and CD8+ T cells. These data come from a study of CD8+ T cells in alopecia areata (dated by TCRdb to between 2017 and 2018). For the wider study: Treated patients were enrolled in an open-label pilot trial of oral tofacitinib at 5 to 10 mg twice daily for moderate-to-severe alopecia areata. RNA came from the PAXgene miRNA kit for fixed scalp, the miRNeasy kit for PBMCs, and the RNeasy kit for mouse skin. In humans, TCRbeta sequencing was performed on scalp tissue and on sorted CD4+ and CD8+ peripheral blood T cells from healthy controls and from patients with patchy or totalis/universalis alopecia areata. Biopsies were taken from tofacitinib-treated patients at baseline and again at 4 and 24 weeks into treatment, and several of those patients also had a later scalp biopsy. For the treated patients, the SALT score, which quantifies what percentage of scalp surface area is affected, served as the measure of disease severity. The study used high-throughput TCRbeta sequencing to examine T cell clonal expansion in alopecia areata, in both the C3H/HeJ mouse model and human patients. Scalp clonality was compared across normal scalp (n=4), patchy alopecia areata scalp (n=8), and alopecia totalis/universalis scalp (n=8). Tofacitinib was administered for 6 to 18 months, and 6 months of follow-up off drug were then conducted to assess delayed response and recurrence. TCRbeta CDR3 regions were amplified by immunoSEQ multiplex PCR using 35 Vbeta forward and 13 Jbeta reverse primers. Here is what the overall study found, with its caveats: Compared with normal scalp, lesional scalp had higher clonality and more expanded CD8+ clones, particularly in alopecia totalis/universalis, a pattern that suggests antigenic drive. Because the treated cohort was small and included a single nonresponder, larger studies are needed to assess links between baseline CD8+ expansion and response. During tofacitinib treatment, many expanded lesional clones remained in scalp and blood, and this persistence may partly explain relapse after treatment is stopped. Tofacitinib significantly lowered scalp clonality and the number of expanded CD8+ clones among the top 100 scalp clones. Scalp TCR repertoire analysis is complicated because resident alphabeta T cells in normal human skin are also sequenced, whereas mouse skin is dominated by gammadelta T cells. Shared TCR sequences between patients were less evident than in mice, which may be partly attributable to HLA diversity in the patient population.

V was cut back by 5 bases and J by 8 bases, leaving a gap of 28 bases between them. Looking up the germline V gene yields CDR1 SGHTA and CDR2 FQGTGA. The CDR3, from cysteine to phenylalanine, totals 18 residues. The DNA shown is the 54-base CDR3, in frame from base 1. Library preparation used the immunoSEQ multiplex PCR assay. To provide template for TCR sequencing, every sample had RNA extracted and reverse transcribed into cDNA. SuperScript III was used to make first-strand cDNA, primed with a 2:1 mix of oligo-dT and random hexamers. A synthetic immune receptor repertoire was used to assess amplification bias, and residual bias was removed computationally. On the authors' methods: After raw reads were preprocessed to remove errors, the CDR3 was defined following IMGT conventions as running from the conserved cysteine to phenylalanine. Clonality was computed by normalizing Shannon entropy by log2 of the number of productive unique TCRs and subtracting the result from 1. Whether scalp clones were CD4 or CD8 was inferred by matching scalp TCRbeta sequences against CD4 and CD8 repertoires sorted from blood. TCRdb mirrors the immuneACCESS table, restricted to in-frame sequences. Some clones are absent from its copies; in checked studies, under half trace to an unresolved V gene, and the reason for the others is unknown. That table gives V, J and clone size, and the DNA gave D and trimming. The sample has fewer than 250,000 clones on record, approximately 47% of them singletons. Together, the top ten hold about 2.6% of the sample.

The clonotype comes from a human donor with alopecia areata. The rearrangement joined TRBV7-3 to TRBJ1-3; the D gene cannot be resolved reliably. Sequencing was performed on CD4+ T cells sorted from blood, taken at roughly week 38, from a patient treated with tofacitinib. The nucleotides are TGTGCCAGCAGCCCATGCATGGACCGGACCACCCCTCGTGACACCATATATTTT. It encodes CASSPCMDRTTPRDTIYF.